The 23 T cell receptor beta chains below all came from one sample that was sequenced in a study of beta chain features in type 1 diabetes. cDNA synthesis used the whole RNA isolate, giving expressed TCRB sequences. The data were produced by immunoSEQ multiplex PCR, yet TCRdb's version contains in-frame clones alone and is incomplete. The profile shows 500,000 to 850,000 clones, over 11% of them singletons. Study-wide points: All four CD4+ subsets of Type 1 diabetes patients contained TCRB CDR3s that were moderately but significantly shorter.

Their specific antigens are unknown. Sequences were obtained from naive CD4+ T cells from blood. The receptors were sampled from a man between 18 and 29 years old with type 1 diabetes.

The chain combines TRBV28 with TRBJ1-6; possibly TRBD1 for D (5 bases). There are 15 residues in the CDR3. V lost 1 base to trimming and J lost 7 bases, with 11 bases between them. CDR1 and CDR2 (germline): MDHEN, SYDVKM. The CDR3 region is CASSLYSQANSPLHF. CDR3 bases: TGTGCCAGCAGTTTATATTCACAGGCGAATTCACCCCTCCACTTT.

V usage is TRBV7-3 and J usage is TRBJ2-1, with 7 bases identical to TRBD1. The V segment lost 3 bases and the J segment 5 bases; nucleotides outside the gene matches: 1. The germline gives CDR1 SGHTA, CDR2 FQGTGA. The CDR3 runs 13 residues. This chain's CDR3 is CASSLTGNNEQFF. Here the CDR3 DNA reads TGTGCCAGCAGCTTGACAGGGAACAATGAGCAGTTCTTC.

The genes are TRBV5-8 and TRBJ1-5; D remains ambiguous. Per the germline V gene, CDR1 is SGHTS and CDR2 is YDEGEE. The CDR3 is 15 residues long. V dropped 0 bases and J dropped 1 base, with 8 bases sitting between them. CDR3 in amino acids: CASSLGVSSNQPQHF. The CDR3 nucleotides read TGTGCCAGCAGCTTGGGGGTGTCCAGCAATCAGCCCCAGCATTTT.

The chain uses TRBV11-2 and TRBJ2-7; tentatively, D is TRBD2 (6 bases). The CDR3 loop spans 15 amino acids. Germline V gene data show CDR1 as SGHAT and CDR2 as FQNNGV. Trimming left V 1 base short and J 3 bases short, with 13 bases between. CDR3 in DNA: TGTGCCAGCAGCTTAGGGCAAGGCGGGATCTACGAGCAGTACTTC. Its translation is CASSLGQGGIYEQYF.

The chain couples TRBV5-1 to TRBJ2-7; perhaps TRBD2 as D (6 bases). This CDR3 region has 16 residues. Germline CDR1 and CDR2: SGHRS and YFSETQ. V lost 3 bases, J lost 6 bases, and 22 bases lay in between. CDR3 region: CASSWNPGTGGSEQYF. The CDR3 region has the DNA TGCGCCAGCAGCTGGAACCCCGGGACTGGGGGGTCCGAGCAGTACTTC.

The chain carries TRBV7-9 and TRBJ2-7; D gene uncertain. The CDR3 contains 13 residues. CDR1 is SEHNR, CDR2 FQNEAQ, per germline (reference sequence). With 5 bases removed from V and 0 bases from J, the gap between germline ends came to 8 bases. The CDR3 loop is CASSDDDSYEQYF. DNA for the CDR3: TGTGCCAGCAGCGACGACGACTCCTACGAGCAGTACTTC.

This clone has a handful of counts. J is TRBJ1-1 and V is TRBV7-9; TRBD1 matches at 7 bases. The CDR3 loop spans 13 amino acids. Unmatched junction bases numbered 6, after V lost 10 bases and J lost 1 base. Germline V gene lookup returns CDR1 SEHNR and CDR2 FQNEAQ (reference sequence). As DNA, the CDR3 is TGTGCCAAGAGGGGGCTAGCGAACACTGAAGCTTTCTTT. This gives the protein CAKRGLANTEAFF.

V and J are TRBV18 and TRBJ1-4; D is possibly TRBD1 (5 bases). V dropped 3 bases and J dropped 3 bases, with 11 bases sitting between them. CDR1 and CDR2 (germline): KGHSH, LQKENI. The CDR3 runs 15 residues. The CDR3 nucleotides read TGTGCCAGCTCACCCGGGACGGCTCCTAATGAAAAACTGTTTTTT. Translation gives CASSPGTAPNEKLFF. Looking up the rest from reference TRBV18 and TRBJ1-4 gives the full variable domain: NAGVMQNPRHLVRRRGQEARLRCSPMKGHSHVYWYRQLPEEGLKFMVYLQKENIIDESGMPKERFSAEFPKEGPSILRIQQVVRGDSAAYFCASSPGTAPNEKLFFGSGTQLSVL.

This sequence joins TRBV14 and TRBJ1-2; 9 bases fit TRBD1. The germline CDR1 and CDR2 sequences are SGHDN and FVKESK. Trimming at V came to 3 bases and at J to 4 bases, leaving 6 bases not matched to a gene. The CDR3 has 15 residues. CDR3 coding DNA: TGTGCCAGCAGCCAGCGGGGACAGGGTACCTATGGCTACACCTTC. This sequence encodes CASSQRGQGTYGYTF.

This clone was counted between two and nine times. This sample also contains other DNA sequences that code for the same CDR3. The J gene is TRBJ1-1, the V gene TRBV18; maybe TRBD1 (6 bases). This CDR3 has 13 residues. The ends were cut back, 3 bases at V and 3 bases at J, with 8 bases in the middle. CDR1 is KGHSH, CDR2 LQKENI, per germline. The DNA for the CDR3 is TGTGCCAGCTCACCCAGGGGAGACACTGAAGCTTTCTTT. Protein product: CASSPRGDTEAFF.

This rearrangement joins TRBV6-5 to TRBJ1-2; 9 bases fit TRBD1. The CDR3 consists of 16 residues. Germline V gives CDR1 MNHEY, CDR2 SVGAGI. The trim removed 4 bases at V and 2 bases at J, leaving 8 bases unmatched. The CDR3 reads CASSLYPGQGNYGYTF. The CDR3 region has the DNA TGTGCCAGCAGTTTATACCCGGGACAGGGAAACTATGGCTACACCTTC.

The rearrangement uses TRBV29-1 and TRBJ2-7; 8 bases align to TRBD2. This CDR3 has 14 amino acids. Germline trimming cut 4 bases from V and 7 bases from J; bases unmatched to any gene: 12. The germline V gene encodes CDR1 SQVTM and CDR2 ANQGSEA. CDR3 loop: CSVGDSGGVREQYF. The CDR3 region has the DNA TGCAGCGTTGGTGACAGCGGGGGTGTGAGGGAGCAGTACTTC.

The chain joins TRBV28 to TRBJ1-6; maybe TRBD1 (6 bases). Trimming removed 9 bases at V and 10 bases at J, with 13 bases between. The CDR3 runs to 12 residues. Germline V lookup: CDR1 MDHEN, CDR2 SYDVKM. This chain's CDR3 is CASNTGSSPLHF. The CDR3 DNA is TGTGCCAGTAACACAGGGAGCTCACCCCTCCACTTT.

This clone was picked up a small number of times. The chain uses TRBV7-2 and TRBJ2-1; no clear D gene. This CDR3 has 13 residues. CDR1 and CDR2 (germline): SGHTA, FQGNSA. With 2 bases removed from V and 5 bases from J, the gap between germline ends came to 7 bases. In DNA, the CDR3 is TGTGCCAGCAGCTTACGTCAGGACAATGAGCAGTTCTTC. Translating it yields CASSLRQDNEQFF.

This clone was seen only a few times. The J gene is TRBJ1-5, the V gene TRBV7-2; maybe TRBD1 (6 bases). V lost 6 bases to trimming and J lost 4 bases, with 16 bases between them. In germline, CDR1 is SGHTA, CDR2 FQGNSA. CDR3 length: 15 residues. CDR3 coding DNA: TGTGCCAGCAGGCCCACGGGGGGCCGAAATCAGCCCCAGCATTTT. It codes for CASRPTGGRNQPQHF.

In its sample, this clone was seen a few times. CDR3 in DNA: TGTGCCAGTAGTTTCGGGACAGCCATGAACACTGAAGCTTTCTTT. It codes for CASSFGTAMNTEAFF. This sequence joins TRBV19 and TRBJ1-1; the match to TRBD1 covers 7 bases. The germline V gene has CDR1 LNHDA and CDR2 SQIVND (reference sequence). This CDR3 is 15 amino acids long. V trimming: 5 bases; J trimming: 0 bases; junction bases outside the gene matches: 6.

This chain uses TRBV6-1 with TRBJ2-3; D is uncertain. Per germline, CDR1 MNHNS and CDR2 SASEGT. V lost 4 bases to trimming and J lost 1 base, with 6 bases between them. This CDR3 region has 13 residues. The CDR3 DNA reads TGTGCCAGCAGTGTTGACGGCACAGATACGCAGTATTTT. Translated, it gives CASSVDGTDTQYF.

This clone came up a few times. The rearrangement links TRBV19 to TRBJ1-2; D unclear. Germline CDR1 LNHDA, CDR2 SQIVND (reference sequence). Trimming took off 3 bases at V and 2 bases at J, with 10 bases between the two ends. The CDR3 contains 14 residues. CDR3 nucleotide sequence: TGTGCCAGTAGTATTCTCAGACGGAACTATGGCTACACCTTC. Amino acids: CASSILRRNYGYTF.

The V and J genes are TRBV30 and TRBJ1-2; D not certain. The V gene's germline CDR1 is GTSNPN and CDR2 SVGIG (reference sequence). The germline V and J ends were trimmed by 8 bases and 4 bases, with 5 bases remaining between them. The CDR3 is 9 amino acids. CDR3: CARIYGYTF. Written as DNA, the CDR3 is TGTGCCCGTATCTATGGCTACACCTTC.

CDR3 sequence: CASSPSRTGRVTEAFF. The CDR3 DNA sequence: TGCGCCAGCAGCCCCTCTCGGACAGGGAGGGTCACTGAAGCTTTCTTT. The chain links TRBV4-1 to TRBJ1-1; 8 bases fit TRBD1. This CDR3 comprises 16 residues. V was clipped by 4 bases and J by 4 bases; unmatched bases: 11. Germline V gene data show CDR1 as MGHRA and CDR2 as YSYEKL.

This clone was observed a handful of times. The V call is TRBV18, the J call TRBJ1-1; D is ambiguous. The CDR3 spans 15 residues. V was shortened by 1 base and J by 0 bases, with 9 bases between the two germline ends. The germline V gene encodes CDR1 KGHSH and CDR2 LQKENI. The DNA of the CDR3 is TGTGCCAGCTCACCACGGGAGCGGATGAACACTGAAGCTTTCTTT. Protein: CASSPRERMNTEAFF.

This chain links TRBV29-1 with TRBJ2-3; 12 bases map to TRBD2. There are 19 residues in the CDR3. CDR1 and CDR2 (germline): SQVTM, ANQGSEA. The ends lost 2 bases at V and 0 bases at J; junction bases unmatched: 12. The CDR3 DNA follows: TGCAGCGTTGAAAGTACGAGACTAGCGGGGGAAACTAGCACAGATACGCAGTATTTT. It encodes CSVESTRLAGETSTDTQYF.

This clone came up a few times. This chain uses TRBV4-3 with TRBJ2-1, with TRBD2 identical over 7 bases. The junction had 5 bases not matched to a gene; V was cut back by 1 base and J by 2 bases. The CDR3 contains 16 residues. CDR1 is LGHNA and CDR2 is YSLEER in the germline V gene. The CDR3 coding sequence is TGCGCCAGCAGCCAAGTACAAGCGGGGCCCTACAATGAGCAGTTCTTC. Protein product: CASSQVQAGPYNEQFF.